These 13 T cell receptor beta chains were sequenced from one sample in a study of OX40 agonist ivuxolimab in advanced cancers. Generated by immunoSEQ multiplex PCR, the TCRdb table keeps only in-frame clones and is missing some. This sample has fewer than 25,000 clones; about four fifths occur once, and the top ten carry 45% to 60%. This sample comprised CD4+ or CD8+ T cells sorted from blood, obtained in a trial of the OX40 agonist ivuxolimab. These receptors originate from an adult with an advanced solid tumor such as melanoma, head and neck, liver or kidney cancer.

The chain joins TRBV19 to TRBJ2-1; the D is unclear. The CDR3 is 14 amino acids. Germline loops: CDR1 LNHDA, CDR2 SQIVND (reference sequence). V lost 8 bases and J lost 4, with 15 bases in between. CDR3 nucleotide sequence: TGTGCCAGTGGGGATTGGGCCGCTTACAATGAGCAGTTCTTC. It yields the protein CASGDWAAYNEQFF.

The CDR3 bases are TGTGCCAGTAGTAGCGGGGTCTACAATGAGCAGTTCTTC. Residues: CASSSGVYNEQFF. This chain links TRBV19 with TRBJ2-1; tentative D call: TRBD2 (6 bases). V lost 4 bases to trimming and J lost 3 bases, with 7 bases between them. Germline lookup yields CDR1 LNHDA and CDR2 SQIVND (reference sequence). The CDR3 runs to 13 residues.

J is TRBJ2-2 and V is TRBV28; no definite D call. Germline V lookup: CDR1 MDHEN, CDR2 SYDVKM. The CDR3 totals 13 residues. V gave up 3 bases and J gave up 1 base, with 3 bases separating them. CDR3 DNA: TGTGCCAGCAGTTTGCAGAACACCGGGGAGCTGTTTTTT. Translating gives CASSLQNTGELFF.

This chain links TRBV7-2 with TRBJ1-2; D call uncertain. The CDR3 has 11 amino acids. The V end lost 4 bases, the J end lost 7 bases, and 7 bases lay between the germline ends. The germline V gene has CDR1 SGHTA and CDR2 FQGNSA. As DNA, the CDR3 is TGTGCCAGCAGCTCCTTAGGTGGCTACACCTTC. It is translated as CASSSLGGYTF.

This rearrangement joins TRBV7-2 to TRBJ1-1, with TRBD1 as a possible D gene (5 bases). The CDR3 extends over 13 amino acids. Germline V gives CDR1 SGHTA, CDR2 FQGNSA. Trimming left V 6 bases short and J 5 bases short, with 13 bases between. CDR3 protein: CASRQLGGTEAFF. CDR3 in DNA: TGTGCCAGCAGACAGCTCGGGGGGACTGAAGCTTTCTTT.

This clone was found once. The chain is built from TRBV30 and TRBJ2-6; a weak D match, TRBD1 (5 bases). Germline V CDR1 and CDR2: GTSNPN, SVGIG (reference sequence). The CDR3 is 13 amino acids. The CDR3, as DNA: TGTGGGCAGGGTGTGGCTGGGGCCAACGTCCTGACTTTC. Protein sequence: CGQGVAGANVLTF. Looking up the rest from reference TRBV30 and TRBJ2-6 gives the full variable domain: SQTIHQWPATLVQPVGSPLSLECTVEGTSNPNLYWYRQAAGRGLQLLFYSVGIGQISSEVPQNLSASRPQDRQFILSSKKLLLSDSGFYLCGQGVAGANVLTFGAGSRLTVL.

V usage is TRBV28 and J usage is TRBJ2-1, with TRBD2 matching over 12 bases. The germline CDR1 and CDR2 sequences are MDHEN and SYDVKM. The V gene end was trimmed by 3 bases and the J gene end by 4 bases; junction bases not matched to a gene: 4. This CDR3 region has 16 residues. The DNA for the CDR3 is TGTGCCAGCAGTTTCCTAGCGGGGGGGACATACAATGAGCAGTTCTTC. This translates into CASSFLAGGTYNEQFF.

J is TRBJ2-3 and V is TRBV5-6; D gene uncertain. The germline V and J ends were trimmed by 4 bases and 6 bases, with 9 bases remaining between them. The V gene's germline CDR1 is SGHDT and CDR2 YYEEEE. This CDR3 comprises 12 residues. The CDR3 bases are TGTGCCAGCAGCCCCAACCCGGATACGCAGTATTTT. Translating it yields CASSPNPDTQYF. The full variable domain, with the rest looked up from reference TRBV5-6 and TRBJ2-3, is DAGVTQSPTHLIKTRGQQVTLRCSPKSGHDTVSWYQQALGQGPQFIFQYYEEEERQRGNFPDRFSGHQFPNYSSELNVNALLLGDSALYLCASSPNPDTQYFGPGTRLTVL.

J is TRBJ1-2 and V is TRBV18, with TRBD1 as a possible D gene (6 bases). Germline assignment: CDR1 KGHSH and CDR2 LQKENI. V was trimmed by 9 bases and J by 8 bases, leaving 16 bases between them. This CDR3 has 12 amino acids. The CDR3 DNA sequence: TGTGCCAGAGAACAGGGAAGTCGGGGCTACACCTTC. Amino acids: CAREQGSRGYTF. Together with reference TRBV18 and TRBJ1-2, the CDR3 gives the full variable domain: NAGVMQNPRHLVRRRGQEARLRCSPMKGHSHVYWYRQLPEEGLKFMVYLQKENIIDESGMPKERFSAEFPKEGPSILRIQQVVRGDSAAYFCAREQGSRGYTFGSGTRLTVV.

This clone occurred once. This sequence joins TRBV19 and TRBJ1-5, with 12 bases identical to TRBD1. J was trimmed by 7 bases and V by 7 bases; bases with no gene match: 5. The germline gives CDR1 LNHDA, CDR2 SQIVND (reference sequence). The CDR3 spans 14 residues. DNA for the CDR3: TGTGCCAGTACGGGACAGGGGGCTTACCAGCCCCAGCATTTT. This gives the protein CASTGQGAYQPQHF.

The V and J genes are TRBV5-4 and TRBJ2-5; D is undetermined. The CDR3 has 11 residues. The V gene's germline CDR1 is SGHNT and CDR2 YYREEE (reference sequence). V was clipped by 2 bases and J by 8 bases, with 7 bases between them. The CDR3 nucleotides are TGTGCCAGCAGCTTAGGCGGAACCCAGTACTTC. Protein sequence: CASSLGGTQYF.

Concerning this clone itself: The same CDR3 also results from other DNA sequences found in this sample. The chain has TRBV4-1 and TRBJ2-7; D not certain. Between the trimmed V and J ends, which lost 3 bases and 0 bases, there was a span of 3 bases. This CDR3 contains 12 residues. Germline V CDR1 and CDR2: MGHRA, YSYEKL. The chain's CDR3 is CASSQGSYEQYF. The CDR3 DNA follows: TGCGCCAGCAGCCAGGGCTCCTACGAGCAGTACTTC.

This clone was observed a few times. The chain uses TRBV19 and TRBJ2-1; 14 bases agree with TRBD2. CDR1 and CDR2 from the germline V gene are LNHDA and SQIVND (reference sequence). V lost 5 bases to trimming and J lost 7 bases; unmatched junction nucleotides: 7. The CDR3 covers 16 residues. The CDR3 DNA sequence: TGTGCCAGTAGTCCGGGGGGACTAGCGGGGGTAAATGAGCAGTTCTTC. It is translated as CASSPGGLAGVNEQFF. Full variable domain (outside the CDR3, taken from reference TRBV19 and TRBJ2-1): DGGITQSPKYLFRKEGQNVTLSCEQNLNHDAMYWYRQDPGQGLRLIYYSQIVNDFQKGDIAEGYSVSREKKESFPLTVTSAQKNPTAFYLCASSPGGLAGVNEQFFGPGTRLTVL.